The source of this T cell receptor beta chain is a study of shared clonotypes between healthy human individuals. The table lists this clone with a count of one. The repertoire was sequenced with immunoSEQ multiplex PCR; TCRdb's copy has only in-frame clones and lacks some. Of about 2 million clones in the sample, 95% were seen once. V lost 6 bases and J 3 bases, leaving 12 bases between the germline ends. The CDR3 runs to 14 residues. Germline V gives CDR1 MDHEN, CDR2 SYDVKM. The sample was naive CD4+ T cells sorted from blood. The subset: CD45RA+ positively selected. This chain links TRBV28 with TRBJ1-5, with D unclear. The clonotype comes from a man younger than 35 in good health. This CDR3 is CASSHGALNQPQHF. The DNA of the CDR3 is TGTGCCAGCAGCCACGGAGCGCTCAATCAGCCCCAGCATTTT. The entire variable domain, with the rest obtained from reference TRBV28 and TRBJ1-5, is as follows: DVKVTQSSRYLVKRTGEKVFLECVQDMDHENMFWYRQDPGLGLRLIYFSYDVKMKEKGDIPEGYSVSREKKERFSLILESASTNQTSMYLCASSHGALNQPQHFGDGTRLSIL.